These T cell receptor beta chains were read from a single sample in a study of T cell responses to AZD1222 COVID-19 vaccine. Using immunoSEQ multiplex PCR, the repertoire was profiled, and TCRdb retains in-frame clones only, with some absent. Of 100,000 to 120,000 clones listed, around 90% are singletons. The sequenced sample was peripheral blood, obtained on day 0 of AZD1222 vaccination. These receptors all come from an adult in good health. Each CDR3 is given with its conserved first and last residue. The order of the fields is clone size, D gene, V gene, J gene, CDR3 protein, CDR3 DNA. The D gene is left open where the match is weak. The size of a clone is reported for some rows only, either as once, few or many, or as a class for expanded clones.

-	TRBD1	TRBV6-5	TRBJ1-4	CASRGTGEKLFF	TGTGCCAGCAGAGGGACAGGGGAAAAACTGTTTTTT
-	-	TRBV9	TRBJ2-3	CASSSQVKDTQYF	TGTGCCAGCAGCTCGCAGGTAAAGGATACGCAGTATTTT
few	-	TRBV7-3	TRBJ2-3	CASRGGRGGTDTQYF	TGTGCTTCCAGGGGCGGGAGAGGTGGCACAGATACGCAGTATTTT
-	TRBD2	TRBV28	TRBJ2-1	CASSRGLAGDNEQFF	TGTGCCAGCAGCCGAGGACTAGCGGGAGACAATGAGCAGTTCTTC
-	-	TRBV20-1	TRBJ2-5	CSARDLETQYF	TGCAGTGCTAGAGATCTCGAGACCCAGTACTTC
-	-	TRBV12-3/TRBV12-4	TRBJ1-2	CASSVSGHLSGTF	TGTGCCAGCAGCGTCTCGGGACATTTATCCGGCACCTTC
-	-	TRBV28	TRBJ2-6	CASSFRQGLPGANVLTF	TGTGCCAGCAGTTTTCGACAGGGACTACCTGGGGCCAACGTCCTGACTTTC
-	TRBD1	TRBV2	TRBJ2-7	CAGGQGAYEQYF	TGTGCCGGGGGACAGGGGGCTTACGAGCAGTACTTC
-	-	TRBV5-8	TRBJ1-4	CASSLAGRAEGEKLFF	TGTGCCAGCAGCTTGGCCGGCAGGGCGGAAGGTGAAAAACTGTTTTTT
-	-	TRBV20-1	TRBJ2-4	CSAGELSVRYF	TGCAGTGCGGGGGAACTGTCGGTGCGGTACTTC
-	TRBD1	TRBV11-3	TRBJ2-7	CASSPGKTGTYEQYF	TGTGCCAGCAGCCCGGGCAAGACAGGGACCTACGAGCAGTACTTC
-	-	TRBV29-1	TRBJ2-2	CSVEVADPNTGELFF	TGCAGCGTTGAGGTGGCCGACCCGAACACCGGGGAGCTGTTTTTT
-	TRBD1	TRBV5-4	TRBJ2-3	CASSLDRGITDTQYF	TGTGCCAGCAGCTTAGACAGGGGAATCACAGATACGCAGTATTTT
-	-	TRBV7-2	TRBJ2-1	CASSLVARGPYNEQFF	TGTGCCAGCAGCTTAGTGGCGCGGGGACCCTACAATGAGCAGTTCTTC
-	-	TRBV3-1/TRBV3-2	TRBJ2-7	CASSWASYSYEQYF	TGTGCCAGCAGCTGGGCCTCGTACTCCTACGAGCAGTACTTC
-	-	TRBV7-9	TRBJ1-5	CASSSDRRVGEINQPQHF	TGTGCCAGCAGCTCTGACAGGAGGGTCGGGGAGATCAATCAGCCCCAGCATTTT
-	-	TRBV6-5	TRBJ2-3	CASTGARPSTDTQYF	TGTGCCAGCACCGGTGCCCGCCCTAGCACAGATACGCAGTATTTT
-	-	TRBV6-6	TRBJ1-1	CASSYGPGQSMGEAFF	TGTGCCAGCAGTTATGGGCCAGGACAGTCAATGGGTGAAGCTTTCTTT
-	-	TRBV7-6	TRBJ1-1	CASSPSRVSGAFF	TGTGCCAGCAGCCCCTCAAGGGTTTCTGGGGCTTTCTTT
-	-	TRBV6-6	TRBJ2-3	CASSYRASTDTQYF	TGTGCCAGCAGTTACAGGGCTAGCACAGATACGCAGTATTTT
-	-	TRBV18	TRBJ2-7	CASSPILAAAGIYEQYF	TGTGCCAGCTCACCAATCTTAGCCGCGGCAGGGATCTACGAGCAGTACTTC
-	-	TRBV30	TRBJ1-6	CAWTAIGNSPLHF	TGTGCCTGGACCGCGATTGGAAATTCACCCCTCCACTTT
-	-	TRBV19	TRBJ1-1	CASSITGGEAFF	TGTGCCAGTAGTATCACCGGGGGCGAAGCTTTCTTT
-	-	TRBV3-1/TRBV3-2	TRBJ1-1	CASSQDRTINTEAFF	TGTGCCAGCAGCCAAGATAGGACAATCAACACTGAAGCTTTCTTT
-	-	TRBV7-2	TRBJ1-2	CASSLNYGTNYGYTF	TGTGCCAGCAGCTTAAATTATGGAACTAACTATGGCTACACCTTC
-	-	TRBV2	TRBJ2-7	CASSEKGGPYEQYF	TGTGCCAGCAGTGAAAAGGGGGGACCCTACGAGCAGTACTTC
-	-	TRBV18	TRBJ1-1	CASSLVATEAFF	TGTGCCAGCTCACTTGTGGCAACTGAAGCTTTCTTT
-	-	TRBV12-3/TRBV12-4	TRBJ2-5	CASSSRQETQYF	TGTGCCAGCAGTTCTAGACAAGAGACCCAGTACTTC
-	-	TRBV19	TRBJ1-1	CASMKGWRNTEAFF	TGTGCCAGTATGAAGGGTTGGCGTAACACTGAAGCTTTCTTT
-	-	TRBV6-6	TRBJ1-2	CASSSLFGPYGYTF	TGTGCCAGCAGTTCCTTGTTCGGGCCGTATGGCTACACCTTC
medium-sized	-	TRBV3-1/TRBV3-2	TRBJ1-5	CASSQDRGNQPQHF	TGTGCCAGCAGCCAAGATCGGGGCAATCAGCCCCAGCATTTT
-	-	TRBV12-3/TRBV12-4	TRBJ1-2	CASSPNYGYTF	TGTGCCAGCAGTCCTAACTATGGCTACACCTTC
-	-	TRBV7-9	TRBJ1-2	CASSTDGYRGYTF	TGTGCCAGCAGCACTGACGGTTATAGAGGCTACACCTTC
-	-	TRBV7-9	TRBJ2-7	CASSLAGVRDSSYEQYF	TGTGCCAGCAGCTTAGCGGGAGTTCGGGACTCCTCCTACGAGCAGTACTTC
-	TRBD2	TRBV19	TRBJ2-5	CASSNSERGGETQYF	TGTGCCAGTAGTAATTCGGAGCGGGGAGGAGAGACCCAGTACTTC
-	TRBD1	TRBV7-9	TRBJ1-1	CASSLGMTGGNDAEAFF	TGTGCCAGCAGCTTAGGGATGACAGGGGGCAACGACGCTGAAGCTTTCTTT